Included here is one TCR beta chain sequence, with context. This clone may be a read error of a much larger clone one base away. The conserved final phenylalanine or tryptophan is absent from the CDR3, which likely points to a read error. This sample was taken from a study of T cells in Graves' hyperthyroidism and ophthalmopathy. Template material for amplifying TCR beta CDR3 regions consisted of RNA transcripts. The HTBI primer set served for first-round RT-PCR of the TCR CDR3. MiXCR, applied by TCRdb to the multiplex PCR reads, yields one record per CDR3 protein. Here the sample spans roughly 740,000 distinct CDR3 sequences, over 15% being singletons. The CDR3 spans 13 residues. Trimming removed 8 bases from V and 5 bases from J, with 16 bases in between. Germline CDR1 reads SNHLY; CDR2 reads FYNNEI.

The receptor's source is a man between 18 and 29 years old with Graves' hyperthyroidism. Sequences were obtained from blood. V gene TRBV2 combines with J gene TRBJ2-7; D is perhaps TRBD1 (5 bases). This CDR3 reads CASQWGRTHEQYL. The CDR3 DNA sequence: TGTGCCAGCCAATGGGGCAGGACCCACGAGCAGTACCTC.